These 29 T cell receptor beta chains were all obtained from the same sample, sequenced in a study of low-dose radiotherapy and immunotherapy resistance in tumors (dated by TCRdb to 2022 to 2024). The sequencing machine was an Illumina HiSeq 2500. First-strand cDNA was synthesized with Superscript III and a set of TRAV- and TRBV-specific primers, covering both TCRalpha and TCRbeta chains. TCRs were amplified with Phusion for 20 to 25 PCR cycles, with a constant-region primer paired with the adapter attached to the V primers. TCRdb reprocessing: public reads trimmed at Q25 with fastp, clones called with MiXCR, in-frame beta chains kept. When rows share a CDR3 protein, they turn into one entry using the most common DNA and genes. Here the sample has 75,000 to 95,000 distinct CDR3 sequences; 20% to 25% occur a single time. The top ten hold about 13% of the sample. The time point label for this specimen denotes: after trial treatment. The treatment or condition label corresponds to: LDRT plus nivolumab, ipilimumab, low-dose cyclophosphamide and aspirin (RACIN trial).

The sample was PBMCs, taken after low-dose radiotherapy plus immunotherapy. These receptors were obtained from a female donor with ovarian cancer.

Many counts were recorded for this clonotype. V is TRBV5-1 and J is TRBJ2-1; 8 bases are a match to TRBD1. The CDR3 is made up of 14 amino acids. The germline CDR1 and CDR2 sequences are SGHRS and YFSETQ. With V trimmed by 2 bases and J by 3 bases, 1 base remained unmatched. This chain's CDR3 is CASSFGTGYNEQFF. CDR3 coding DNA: TGCGCCAGCAGCTTCGGGACAGGCTACAATGAGCAGTTCTTC. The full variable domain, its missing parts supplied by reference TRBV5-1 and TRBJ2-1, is KAGVTQTPRYLIKTRGQQVTLSCSPISGHRSVSWYQQTPGQGLQFLFEYFSETQRNKGNFPGRFSGRQFSNSRSEMNVSTLELGDSALYLCASSFGTGYNEQFFGPGTRLTVL.

CDR3 sequence (DNA): TGTGCCAGCAGCCACAGGGGGCGAGGCACCTACGAGCAGTACTTC. Its translation: CASSHRGRGTYEQYF. The chain couples TRBV27 to TRBJ2-7; TRBD1 aligns across 9 bases. V shed 6 bases, J shed 2 bases, and the junction held 8 bases outside the gene matches. This CDR3 is built from 15 residues. CDR1 MNHEY and CDR2 SMNVEV come from the germline V gene (reference sequence).

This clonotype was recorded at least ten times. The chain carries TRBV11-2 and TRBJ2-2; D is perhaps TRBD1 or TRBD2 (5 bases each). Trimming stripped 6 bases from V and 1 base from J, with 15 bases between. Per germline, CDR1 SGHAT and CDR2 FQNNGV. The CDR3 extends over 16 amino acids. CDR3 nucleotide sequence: TGTGCCAGCAGTCACGGGACGATGAAGAACACCGGGGAGCTGTTTTTT. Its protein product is CASSHGTMKNTGELFF. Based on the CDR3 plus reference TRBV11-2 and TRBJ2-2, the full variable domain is EAGVAQSPRYKIIEKRQSVAFWCNPISGHATLYWYQQILGQGPKLLIQFQNNGVVDDSQLPKDRFSAERLKGVDSTLKIQPAKLEDSAVYLCASSHGTMKNTGELFFGEGSRLTVL.

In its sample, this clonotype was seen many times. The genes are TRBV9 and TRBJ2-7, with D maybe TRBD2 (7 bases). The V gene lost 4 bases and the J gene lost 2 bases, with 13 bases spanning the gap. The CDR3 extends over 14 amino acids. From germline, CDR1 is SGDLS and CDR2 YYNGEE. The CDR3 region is CASSPGGRTYEQYF. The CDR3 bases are TGTGCCAGCAGCCCCGGGGGGCGCACCTACGAGCAGTACTTC. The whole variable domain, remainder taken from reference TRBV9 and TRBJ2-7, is DSGVTQTPKHLITATGQRVTLRCSPRSGDLSVYWYQQSLDQGLQFLIQYYNGEERAKGNILERFSAQQFPDLHSELNLSSLELGDSALYFCASSPGGRTYEQYFGPGTRLTVT.

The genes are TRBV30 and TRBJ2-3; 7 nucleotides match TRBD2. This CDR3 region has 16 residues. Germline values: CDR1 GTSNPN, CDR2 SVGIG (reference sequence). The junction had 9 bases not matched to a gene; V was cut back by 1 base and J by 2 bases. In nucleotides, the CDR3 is TGTGCCTGGAGTGCTGGCCAGCGGGGTCACACAGATACGCAGTATTTT. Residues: CAWSAGQRGHTDTQYF. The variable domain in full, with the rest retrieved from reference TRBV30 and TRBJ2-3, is SQTIHQWPATLVQPVGSPLSLECTVEGTSNPNLYWYRQAAGRGLQLLFYSVGIGQISSEVPQNLSASRPQDRQFILSSKKLLLSDSGFYLCAWSAGQRGHTDTQYFGPGTRLTVL.

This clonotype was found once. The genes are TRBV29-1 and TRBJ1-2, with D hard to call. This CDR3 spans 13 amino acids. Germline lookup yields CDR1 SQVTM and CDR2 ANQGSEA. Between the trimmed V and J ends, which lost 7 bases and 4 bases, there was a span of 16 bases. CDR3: CSADRSRGYGYTF. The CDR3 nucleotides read TGCAGCGCCGACCGAAGCCGGGGCTATGGCTACACCTTC.

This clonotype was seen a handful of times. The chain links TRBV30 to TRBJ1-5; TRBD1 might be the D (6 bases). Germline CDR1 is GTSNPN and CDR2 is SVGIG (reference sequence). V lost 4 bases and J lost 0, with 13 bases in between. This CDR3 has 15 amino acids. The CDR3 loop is CAWNLQGNSNQPQHF. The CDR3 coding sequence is TGTGCCTGGAATCTGCAGGGGAATAGCAATCAGCCCCAGCATTTT.

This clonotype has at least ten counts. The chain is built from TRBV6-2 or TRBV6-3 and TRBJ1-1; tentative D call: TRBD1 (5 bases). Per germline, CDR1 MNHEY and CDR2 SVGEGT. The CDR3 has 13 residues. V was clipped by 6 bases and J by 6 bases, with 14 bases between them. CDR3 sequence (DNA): TGTGCCAGCAGCTTAATTAGGGGCGCTGAAGCTTTCTTT. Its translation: CASSLIRGAEAFF.

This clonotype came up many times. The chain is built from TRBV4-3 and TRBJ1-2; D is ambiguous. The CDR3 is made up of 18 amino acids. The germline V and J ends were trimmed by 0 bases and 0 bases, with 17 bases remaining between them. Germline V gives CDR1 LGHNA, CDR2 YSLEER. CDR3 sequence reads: CASSQDRGSIYSNYGYTF. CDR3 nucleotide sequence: TGCGCCAGCAGCCAAGATCGAGGCTCGATATATTCTAACTATGGCTACACCTTC.

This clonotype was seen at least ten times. CDR3 protein: CASSLAGDRPSYEQYF. The DNA for the CDR3 is TGTGCCAGCAGCTTAGCAGGGGACAGGCCCTCCTACGAGCAGTACTTC. This rearrangement joins TRBV7-8 to TRBJ2-7; 8 nucleotides match TRBD1. The CDR3 runs 16 residues. Per the germline V gene, CDR1 is SGHVS and CDR2 is FQNEAQ. J was trimmed by 0 bases and V by 0 bases; bases with no gene match: 4.

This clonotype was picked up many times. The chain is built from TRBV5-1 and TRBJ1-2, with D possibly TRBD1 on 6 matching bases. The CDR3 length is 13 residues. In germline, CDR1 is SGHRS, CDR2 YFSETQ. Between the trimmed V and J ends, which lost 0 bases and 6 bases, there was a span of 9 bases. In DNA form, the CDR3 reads TGCGCCAGCAGCTTGGACAGGGTGAATGGCTACACCTTC. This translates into CASSLDRVNGYTF.

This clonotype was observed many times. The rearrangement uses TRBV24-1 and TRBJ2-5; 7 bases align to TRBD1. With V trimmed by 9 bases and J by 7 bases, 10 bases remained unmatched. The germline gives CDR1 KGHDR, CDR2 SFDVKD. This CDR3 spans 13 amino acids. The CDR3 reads CATAAVSGGTQYF. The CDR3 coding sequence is TGTGCCACCGCCGCGGTCTCAGGGGGGACCCAGTACTTC.

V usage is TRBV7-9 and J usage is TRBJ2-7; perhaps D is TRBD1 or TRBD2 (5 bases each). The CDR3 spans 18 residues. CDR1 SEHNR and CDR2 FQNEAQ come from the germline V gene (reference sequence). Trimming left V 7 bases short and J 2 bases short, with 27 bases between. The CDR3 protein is CASTPAWDLDNQPYEQYF. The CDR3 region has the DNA TGTGCCAGCACCCCAGCCTGGGACCTAGATAACCAGCCCTACGAGCAGTACTTC.

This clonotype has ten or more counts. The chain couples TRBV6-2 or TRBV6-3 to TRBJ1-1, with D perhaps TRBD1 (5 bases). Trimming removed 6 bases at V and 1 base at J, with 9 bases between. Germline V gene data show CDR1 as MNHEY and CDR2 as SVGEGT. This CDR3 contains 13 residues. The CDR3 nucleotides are TGTGCCAGCAGGGACATACGGAACACTGAAGCTTTCTTT. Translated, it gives CASRDIRNTEAFF.

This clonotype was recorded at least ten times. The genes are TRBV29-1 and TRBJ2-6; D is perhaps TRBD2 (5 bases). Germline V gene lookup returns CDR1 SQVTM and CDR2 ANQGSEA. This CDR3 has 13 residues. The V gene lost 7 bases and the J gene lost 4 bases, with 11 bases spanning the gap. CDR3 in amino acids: CSGRDSGANVLTF. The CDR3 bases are TGCAGCGGCCGGGATTCCGGGGCCAACGTCCTGACTTTC.

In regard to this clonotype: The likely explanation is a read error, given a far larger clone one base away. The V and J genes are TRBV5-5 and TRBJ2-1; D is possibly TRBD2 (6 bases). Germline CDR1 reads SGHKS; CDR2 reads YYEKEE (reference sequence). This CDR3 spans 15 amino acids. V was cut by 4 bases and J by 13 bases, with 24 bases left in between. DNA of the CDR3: TGTGCCAGCAGCCAGGGTGCACTAGCCAAAAACATTCAGTTCTTC. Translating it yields CASSQGALAKNIQFF.

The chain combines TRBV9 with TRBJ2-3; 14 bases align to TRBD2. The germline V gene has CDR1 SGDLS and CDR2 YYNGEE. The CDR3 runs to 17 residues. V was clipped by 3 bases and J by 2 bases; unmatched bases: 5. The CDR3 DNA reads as TGTGCCAGCAGCGGACTAGCGGGGGGGCCTTTCACAGATACGCAGTATTTT. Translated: CASSGLAGGPFTDTQYF.

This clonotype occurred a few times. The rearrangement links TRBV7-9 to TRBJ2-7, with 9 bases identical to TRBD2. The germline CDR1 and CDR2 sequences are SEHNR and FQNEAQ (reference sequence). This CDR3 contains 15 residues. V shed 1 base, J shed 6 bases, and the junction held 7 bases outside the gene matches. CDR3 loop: CASSLGKRGVSEQYF. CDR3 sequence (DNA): TGTGCCAGCAGCTTAGGGAAGCGGGGGGTGAGCGAGCAGTACTTC.

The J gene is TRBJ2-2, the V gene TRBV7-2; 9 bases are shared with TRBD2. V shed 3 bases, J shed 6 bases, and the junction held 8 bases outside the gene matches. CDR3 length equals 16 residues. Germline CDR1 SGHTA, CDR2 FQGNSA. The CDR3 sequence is CASSFSAGGVSGELFF. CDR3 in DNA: TGTGCCAGCAGCTTTTCGGCGGGAGGGGTATCCGGGGAGCTGTTTTTT.

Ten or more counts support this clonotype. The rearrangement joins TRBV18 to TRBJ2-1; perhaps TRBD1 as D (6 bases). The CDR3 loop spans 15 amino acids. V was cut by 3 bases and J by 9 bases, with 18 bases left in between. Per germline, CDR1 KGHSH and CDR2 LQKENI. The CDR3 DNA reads TGTGCCAGCTCACCGATTGCAGTACAGGGTAGTGAGCAGTTCTTC. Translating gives CASSPIAVQGSEQFF.

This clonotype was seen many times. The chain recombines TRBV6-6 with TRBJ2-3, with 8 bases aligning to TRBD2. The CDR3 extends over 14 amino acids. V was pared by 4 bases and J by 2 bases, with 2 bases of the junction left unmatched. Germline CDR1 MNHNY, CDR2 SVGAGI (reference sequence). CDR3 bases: TGTGCCAGCAGTTCGGGGGGGAACACAGATACGCAGTATTTT. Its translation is CASSSGGNTDTQYF.

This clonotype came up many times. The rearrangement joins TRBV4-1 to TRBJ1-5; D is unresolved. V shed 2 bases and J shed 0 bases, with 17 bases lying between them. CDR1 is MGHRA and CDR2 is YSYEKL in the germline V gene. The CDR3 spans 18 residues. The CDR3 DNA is TGCGCCAGCAGCCAACAAGTTGTCTGGGATCATAGCAATCAGCCCCAGCATTTT. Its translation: CASSQQVVWDHSNQPQHF.

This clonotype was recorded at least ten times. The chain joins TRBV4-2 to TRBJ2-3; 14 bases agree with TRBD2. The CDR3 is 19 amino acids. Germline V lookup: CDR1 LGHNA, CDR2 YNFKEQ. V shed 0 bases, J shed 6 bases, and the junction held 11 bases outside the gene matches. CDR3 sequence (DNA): TGTGCCAGCAGCCAAGATATTCTAGGACTAGCGGGGGGACTGGATACGCAGTATTTT. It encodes CASSQDILGLAGGLDTQYF.

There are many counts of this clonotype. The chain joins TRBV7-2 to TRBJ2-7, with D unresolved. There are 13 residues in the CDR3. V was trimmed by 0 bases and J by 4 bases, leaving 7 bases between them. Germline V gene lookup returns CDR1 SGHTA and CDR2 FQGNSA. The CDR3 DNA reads TGTGCCAGCAGCTTAGCGGTGGGTTACGAGCAGTACTTC. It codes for CASSLAVGYEQYF.

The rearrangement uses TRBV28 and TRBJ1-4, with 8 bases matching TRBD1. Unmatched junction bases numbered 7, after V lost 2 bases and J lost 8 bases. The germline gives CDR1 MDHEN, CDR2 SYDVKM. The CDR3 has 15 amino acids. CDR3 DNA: TGTGCCAGCAGTTTAGCCGGACAGGGTCGGGAAAAACTGTTTTTT. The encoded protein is CASSLAGQGREKLFF.

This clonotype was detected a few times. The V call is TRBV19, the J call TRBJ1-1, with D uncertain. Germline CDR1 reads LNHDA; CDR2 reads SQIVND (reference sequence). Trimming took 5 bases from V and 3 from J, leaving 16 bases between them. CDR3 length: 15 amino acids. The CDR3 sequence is CASSGLRGAHTEAFF. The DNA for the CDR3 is TGTGCCAGTAGTGGCCTGAGAGGTGCCCACACTGAAGCTTTCTTT.

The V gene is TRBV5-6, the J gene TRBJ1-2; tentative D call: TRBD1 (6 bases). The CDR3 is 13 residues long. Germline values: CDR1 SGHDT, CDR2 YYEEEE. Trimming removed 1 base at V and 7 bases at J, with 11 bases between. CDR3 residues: CASSLSRGCGYTF. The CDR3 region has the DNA TGTGCCAGCAGCTTGAGCAGGGGATGTGGCTACACCTTC.

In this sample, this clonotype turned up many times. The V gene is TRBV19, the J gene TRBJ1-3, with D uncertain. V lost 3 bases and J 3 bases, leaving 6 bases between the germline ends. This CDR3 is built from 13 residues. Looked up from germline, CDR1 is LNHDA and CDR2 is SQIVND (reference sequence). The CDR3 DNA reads TGTGCCAGTAGTATCGAAGTTGGAAACACCATATATTTT. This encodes CASSIEVGNTIYF.

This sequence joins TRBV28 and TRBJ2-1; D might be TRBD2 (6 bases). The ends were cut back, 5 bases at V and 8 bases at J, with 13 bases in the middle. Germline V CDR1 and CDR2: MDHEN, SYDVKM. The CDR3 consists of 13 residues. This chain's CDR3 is CASSRLASDEQFF. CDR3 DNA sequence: TGTGCCAGCAGTCGCCTAGCGTCCGATGAGCAGTTCTTC.